The next 17 T cell receptor beta chains were all read from a single sample in a study of tumor-infiltrating lymphocytes in primary liver carcinoma. Production of TCR beta cDNA used 400 to 650 ng total RNA together with a constant-region primer. Generation of the TCR beta libraries relied on three nested multiplex PCR rounds using slightly modified ARM-PCR. Primers for the first two PCR rounds were TRBV1-TRBV30 forward primers and a C-beta reverse primer (roughly 10 cycles per round). MiXCR, run by TCRdb on the multiplex PCR reads, gives a single entry per CDR3 protein. The sample shows about 330,000 distinct CDR3 sequences, almost 65% of them seen only once. Unsorted whole blood supplied the blood RNA, and germline DNA was isolated too. The sample comprised peripheral blood. The origin of the receptors is a man aged 40-55 years with primary liver carcinoma and hepatitis B virus infection.

This clonotype was observed a few times. The CDR3 end shows no conserved phenylalanine or tryptophan, and so a read error is likely. V is TRBV6-2 or TRBV6-3 and J is TRBJ2-6, with D perhaps matching TRBD1 (5 bases). The CDR3 is 15 residues long. Per germline, CDR1 MNHEY and CDR2 SVGEGT. V lost 5 bases and J 2 bases, leaving 10 bases between the germline ends. CDR3 residues: CASSLQGPGANVLTL. CDR3 nucleotides: TGTGCCAGCAGTCTCCAGGGCCCTGGGGCCAACGTCCTGACTCTC.

This clonotype was recorded once. The gene calls are TRBV5-4 and TRBJ1-2; TRBD1 agrees at 11 bases. Unmatched junction bases numbered 6, after V lost 4 bases and J lost 4 bases. This CDR3 is 15 amino acids long. Germline V lookup: CDR1 SGHNT, CDR2 YYREEE (reference sequence). DNA for the CDR3: TGTGCCAGCAGCCACCGGGACAGGGGGTCCTATGGCTACACCTTC. Its protein product is CASSHRDRGSYGYTF.

For this clonotype: This may arise from a read error, as a much more abundant clone is one base away. V and J are TRBV5-1 and TRBJ2-1; D is uncertain. This CDR3 comprises 13 residues. Germline values: CDR1 SGHRS, CDR2 YFSETQ. Written as DNA, the CDR3 is TGCGCCAGCATCTTGGCCCCTAACAATGAGCAGTTCTTC. Translated: CASILAPNNEQFF.

The chain is built from TRBV29-1 and TRBJ2-3, with D uncertain. The tail of the sequence fits TRBJ1-5 better, so the J call may be wrong. There are 12 residues in the CDR3. Germline CDR1 is SQVTM and CDR2 is ANQGSEA. CDR3 bases: TGCAGCGTTTTAGGGTACACAGATACGCAGCATTTT. This gives the protein CSVLGYTDTQHF.

With respect to this clonotype: A much larger clone sits a single nucleotide away, making a read error possible. The chain uses TRBV5-4 and TRBJ1-1; D might be TRBD1 (6 bases). The CDR3 runs to 15 residues. The germline gives CDR1 SGHNT, CDR2 YYREEE (reference sequence). The CDR3 reads CASSPQTGLNAEAFF. CDR3 nucleotides: TGTGCCAGCAGCCCACAAACAGGGTTGAACGCTGAAGCTTTCTTT. Filled out from reference TRBV5-4 and TRBJ1-1, the complete variable domain reads ETGVTQSPTHLIKTRGQQVTLRCSSQSGHNTVSWYQQALGQGPQFIFQYYREEENGRGNFPPRFSGLQFPNYSSELNVNALELDDSALYLCASSPQTGLNAEAFFGQGTRLTVV.

The chain recombines TRBV14 with TRBJ2-7; a possible D gene is TRBD1 (5 bases). V was pared by 2 bases and J by 7 bases, with 12 bases between. The CDR3 runs to 13 residues. Germline assignment: CDR1 SGHDN and CDR2 FVKESK. CDR3 sequence (DNA): TGTGCCAGCAGCCAATACAGGTTTCGAGAGCAGTACTTC. Amino acid sequence: CASSQYRFREQYF.

A note on this clonotype: As the CDR3 is not closed by the conserved phenylalanine or tryptophan, this likely results from a read error. V and J are TRBV11-2 and TRBJ2-7, with D perhaps matching TRBD1 (7 bases). The CDR3 totals 12 residues. CDR1 and CDR2 from the germline V gene are SGHAT and FQNNGV. DNA for the CDR3: TGTGCTAGCAAGCAGGGGGGCTACGAGCAGTACTCC. This codes for CASKQGGYEQYS.

The chain is built from TRBV20-1 and TRBJ2-1; 9 positions agree with TRBD2. V lost 2 bases, J lost 10 bases, and 12 bases stayed unmatched. CDR1 and CDR2 from the germline V gene are DFQATT and SNEGSKA (reference sequence). The CDR3 length is 15 residues. The CDR3 bases are TGCAGTGCTAGATTCGTCGCGGGAGGGTTCGGGGAGCAGTTCTTC. The encoded protein is CSARFVAGGFGEQFF.

Details on this clonotype: A much larger clonotype is one base distant, so this may be a read error. The rearrangement joins TRBV12-3 or TRBV12-4 to TRBJ1-2; D uncertain. The CDR3 is 12 residues long. The CDR3 region has the DNA TGTGCCAACAGTTTCAGGTTCTATGGCTACACCTTC. It codes for CANSFRFYGYTF.

Note on this clonotype: The CDR3 does not end in the conserved phenylalanine or tryptophan, so this is likely a read error. This chain joins TRBV28 and TRBJ1-2; 7 bases line up with TRBD1. The CDR3 is 12 amino acids. With 5 bases clipped from V and 7 bases from J, the junction kept 4 bases outside the gene matches. Germline loops: CDR1 MDHEN, CDR2 SYDVKM. The CDR3 is CASSKQGTGYTI. The CDR3 region has the DNA TGTGCCAGCAGTAAACAGGGGACTGGCTACACCATC.

Comment on this clonotype: A much larger clonotype is one base distant, so this may be a read error. The gene calls are TRBV7-9 and TRBJ1-2; 7 bases line up with TRBD1. The CDR3 is 14 amino acids. Per the germline V gene, CDR1 is SEHNR and CDR2 is FQNEAQ (reference sequence). CDR3 sequence reads: CASSPGQVGYGYAF. The DNA of the CDR3 is TGTGCCAGCAGCCCAGGACAGGTTGGCTATGGCTACGCCTTC.

For this clonotype: One end of the junction does not line up with germline, which may come from a read error. The V gene is TRBV11-2, the J gene TRBJ2-3; D is possibly TRBD2 (5 bases). This CDR3 region has 13 residues. Germline CDR1 is SGHAT and CDR2 is FQNNGV. The CDR3 nucleotides read TGTGCCAGCAGCGCCTGGACTGGAGATACGGAGTATTTT. As protein: CASSAWTGDTEYF.

The chain is built from TRBV11-2 and TRBJ2-7, with D perhaps matching TRBD2 (5 bases). The V end was cut by 5 bases, the J end by 10 bases, with 18 bases between. This CDR3 contains 13 residues. Germline values: CDR1 SGHAT, CDR2 FQNNGV. DNA for the CDR3: TGTGCCAGCAGCCCCGGGATACGCGTCGACCAGTACTTC. Its protein product is CASSPGIRVDQYF.

About this clonotype: This may be a read error: a much more frequent sequence differs by one nucleotide. The V and J genes are TRBV4-1 and TRBJ2-5; TRBD1 matches at 10 bases. In germline, CDR1 is MGHRA, CDR2 YSYEKL. The CDR3 consists of 17 residues. The CDR3 DNA reads as TGCGCCGGCAGCCAAGAACTCCCCGGGACAGGGGCCGAGACCCAGTACTTC. Its protein product is CAGSQELPGTGAETQYF.

Here the CDR3 DNA reads TGCGCCAGCAGCCAAGAAGGAAGGGGCACTGAAGCTTTCTTT. Translated, it gives CASSQEGRGTEAFF. The V gene is TRBV4-1, the J gene TRBJ1-1; D may be TRBD1 (5 bases). Trimming took 0 bases from V and 4 from J, leaving 9 bases between them. Looked up from germline, CDR1 is MGHRA and CDR2 is YSYEKL. The CDR3 totals 14 residues.

As concerns this clonotype: Germline and junction disagree at one end, which may indicate a read error. In DNA form, the CDR3 reads TGTGCCAACAGCTTGTACGGCAATTCACCCCTCCACTTT. This sequence encodes CANSLYGNSPLHF. The chain joins TRBV11-2 to TRBJ1-6, with D uncertain. In germline, CDR1 is SGHAT, CDR2 FQNNGV. The CDR3 consists of 13 residues.

This chain uses TRBV11-2 with TRBJ2-3; TRBD2 matches at 7 bases. The junction had 13 bases not matched to a gene; V was cut back by 10 bases and J by 6 bases. Germline CDR1 and CDR2: SGHAT and FQNNGV. This CDR3 contains 14 residues. CDR3 region: CANNRQTSSDTQYF. As DNA, the CDR3 is TGTGCCAACAACCGACAGACTAGCTCGGATACGCAGTATTTT.